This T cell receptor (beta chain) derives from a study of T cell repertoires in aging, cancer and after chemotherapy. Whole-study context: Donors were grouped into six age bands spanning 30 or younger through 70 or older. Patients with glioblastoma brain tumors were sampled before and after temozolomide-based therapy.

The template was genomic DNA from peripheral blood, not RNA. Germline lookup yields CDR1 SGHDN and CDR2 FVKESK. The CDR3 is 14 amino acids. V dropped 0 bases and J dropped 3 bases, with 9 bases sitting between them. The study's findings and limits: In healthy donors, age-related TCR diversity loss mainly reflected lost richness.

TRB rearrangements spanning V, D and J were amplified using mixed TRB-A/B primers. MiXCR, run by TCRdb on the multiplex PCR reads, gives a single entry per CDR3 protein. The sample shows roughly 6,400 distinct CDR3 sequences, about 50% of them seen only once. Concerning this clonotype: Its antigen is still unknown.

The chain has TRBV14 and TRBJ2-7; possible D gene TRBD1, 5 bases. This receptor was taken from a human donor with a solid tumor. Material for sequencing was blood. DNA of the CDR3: TGTGCCAGCAGCCAAGATGCAGGGTACTACGAGCAGTACTTC. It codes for CASSQDAGYYEQYF.